Sequencing of this T cell receptor beta chain was carried out in a study of blood T cell repertoires in COVID-19. The length of the CDR3 is 14 residues. J gave up 7 bases and V 9 bases, and 9 bases lay outside the gene matches. Germline-derived CDR1 and CDR2 are KGHDR and SFDVKD. The table lists this clone with a few counts. Original processing notes: Reference gene primers were amplified, and this amplification served to estimate nucleated cell counts. TCRdb keeps only in-frame clones here, not all; method: immunoSEQ multiplex PCR. V, J and clone size derive from that table, while D and trimming were established from the DNA sequence. This sample yields roughly 41,000 clones, of which about 80% are seen a single time; 35% to 55% belongs to the top ten.

Material: peripheral blood. The V call is TRBV24-1, the J call TRBJ2-1; the match to TRBD2 covers 9 bases. The sequence was obtained from an elderly woman with acute or convalescent COVID-19. The CDR3 coding sequence is TGTGCCACCTCGCGGGGGGGATATCGTAATGAGCAGTTCTTC. The encoded protein is CATSRGGYRNEQFF.